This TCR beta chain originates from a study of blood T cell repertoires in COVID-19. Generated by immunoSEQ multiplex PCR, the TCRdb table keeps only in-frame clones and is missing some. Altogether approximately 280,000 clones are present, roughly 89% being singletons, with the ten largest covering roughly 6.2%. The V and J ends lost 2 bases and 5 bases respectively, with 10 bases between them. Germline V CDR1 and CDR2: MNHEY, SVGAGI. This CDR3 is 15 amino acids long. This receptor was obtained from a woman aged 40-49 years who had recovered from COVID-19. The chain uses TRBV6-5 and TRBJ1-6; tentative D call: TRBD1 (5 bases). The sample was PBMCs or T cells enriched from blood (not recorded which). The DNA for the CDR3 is TGTGCCAGCAGTTACCCAGACAGAGATAATTCACCCCTCCACTTT. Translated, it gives CASSYPDRDNSPLHF.